Below, one TCR beta chain is given with its context. PCR primers comprised 60 Vbeta and 13 Jbeta primers. Authors' analysis steps: Approximately 9.9 million shared chains were among the roughly 78 million unique TCR beta chains that a later analysis counted. Method: immunoSEQ multiplex PCR; TCRdb's copy keeps in-frame clones and lacks some. That table supplies the V and J calls and clone size; D and trimming were determined from the DNA. The sample has about 190,000 clones, approximately 70% seen once. The CDR3 contains 16 residues. Germline-derived CDR1 and CDR2 are SNHLY and FYNNEI. J was trimmed by 3 bases and V by 5 bases; bases with no gene match: 9. This sample was taken from a study of cytomegalovirus exposure and HLA in healthy donors.

The genes are TRBV2 and TRBJ1-3, with 8 nucleotides matching TRBD1. What was sequenced was PBMCs. This receptor was obtained from a woman under 40 in good health and CMV-seropositive. The CDR3 DNA follows: TGTGCCAGCAGTCCACCGACAGGGGTTTTTGGAAACACCATATATTTT. Its protein product is CASSPPTGVFGNTIYF.